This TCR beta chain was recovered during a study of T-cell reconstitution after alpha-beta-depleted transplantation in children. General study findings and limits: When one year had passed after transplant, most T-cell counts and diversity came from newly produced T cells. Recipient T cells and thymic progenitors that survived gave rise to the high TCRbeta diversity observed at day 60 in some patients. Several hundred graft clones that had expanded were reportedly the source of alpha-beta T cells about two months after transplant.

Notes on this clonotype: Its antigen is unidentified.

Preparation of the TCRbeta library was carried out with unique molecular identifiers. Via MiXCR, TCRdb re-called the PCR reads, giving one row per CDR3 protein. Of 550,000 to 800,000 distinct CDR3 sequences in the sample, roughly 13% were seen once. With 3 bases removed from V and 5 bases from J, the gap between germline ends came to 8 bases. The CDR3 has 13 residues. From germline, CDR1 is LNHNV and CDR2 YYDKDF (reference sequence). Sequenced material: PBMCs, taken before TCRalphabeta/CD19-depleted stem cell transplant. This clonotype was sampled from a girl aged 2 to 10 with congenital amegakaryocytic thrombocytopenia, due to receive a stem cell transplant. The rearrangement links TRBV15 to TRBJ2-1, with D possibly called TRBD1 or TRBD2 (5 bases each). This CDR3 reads CATSSGTDNEQFF. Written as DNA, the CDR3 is TGTGCCACCAGCAGCGGGACGGACAATGAGCAGTTCTTC.